These T cell receptor beta chains were read from a single sample in a study of OX40 agonist ivuxolimab in advanced cancers. Sequenced by immunoSEQ multiplex PCR; TCRdb stores in-frame clones only, minus some. The data contain about 35,000 clones, over 60% of them singletons. Sequenced here: CD4+ or CD8+ T cells sorted from blood, sampled in a trial of the OX40 agonist ivuxolimab. The receptors stem from an adult with an advanced solid tumor such as melanoma, head and neck, liver or kidney cancer. The CDR3 runs from the conserved cysteine through the conserved F or W. D genes are given only for firm matches. Clone size is shown for a subset of rows, as once, few, many or a class of expanded clone.

CDR3 length	V gene	clone size	D gene	J gene	CDR3 DNA	CDR3 protein
15	TRBV19	-	-	TRBJ1-2	TGTGCCAGTAGAATACGGGGAGCAGCTAACTATGGCTACACCTTC	CASRIRGAANYGYTF
16	TRBV21-1	-	-	TRBJ2-3	TGTGCCAGCAGCCTTCGTCTCGGGGTGTGCACAGATACGCAGTATTTT	CASSLRLGVCTDTQYF
15	TRBV18	-	TRBD1	TRBJ1-2	TGTGCCAGCTCACCAAATGACAGGGGAAGCTATGGCTACACCTTC	CASSPNDRGSYGYTF
15	TRBV4-2	-	-	TRBJ1-4	TGTGCCAGCAGCCAAGATACGGGTTATAATGAAAAACTGTTTTTT	CASSQDTGYNEKLFF
14	TRBV6-5	-	-	TRBJ1-6	TGTGCCAGCAGTGACGACAGCCACAATTCACCCCTCCACTTT	CASSDDSHNSPLHF
15	TRBV18	-	-	TRBJ1-6	TGTGCCAGCTCACCAAGCCAGGCCATAAATTCACCCCTCCACTTT	CASSPSQAINSPLHF
15	TRBV5-1	-	TRBD1	TRBJ1-3	TGCGCCAGCGGAAAAGGGGGCCTCCAGGGAAATACCATATATTTT	CASGKGGLQGNTIYF
13	TRBV4-2	-	-	TRBJ2-1	TGTGCCAGCAGCCAAGATCCCGGTGGTGAGCAGTTCTTC	CASSQDPGGEQFF
17	TRBV30	-	-	TRBJ1-3	TGTGCCTGGAGTGTTTTGACCATGGCTCACTCTGGAAACACCATATATTTT	CAWSVLTMAHSGNTIYF
16	TRBV5-1	-	TRBD1	TRBJ2-5	TGCGCCAGCAGCTTCTTAGGGACAGGGGTAAAAGAGACCCAGTACTTC	CASSFLGTGVKETQYF
13	TRBV2	-	-	TRBJ2-5	TGTGCCAGCATCGATGAGACGGAAGAGACCCAGTACTTC	CASIDETEETQYF
14	TRBV7-9	-	-	TRBJ2-3	TGTGCCAGCGGGTTATCGGGGGTCACAAATACGCAGTATTTT	CASGLSGVTNTQYF
11	TRBV9	-	-	TRBJ1-1	TGTGCCAGCAGCGTAGTACCTGAAGCTTTCTTT	CASSVVPEAFF
14	TRBV21-1	few	-	TRBJ1-2	TGTGCCAGCAGCAAAGGGGCAGGGGCGTATGGCTACACCTTC	CASSKGAGAYGYTF
15	TRBV28	-	-	TRBJ2-7	TGTGCCAGCAGTTTCAATGGGGGCAACTCCTACGAGCAGTACTTC	CASSFNGGNSYEQYF
13	TRBV19	-	-	TRBJ2-7	TGTGCCCCCCGGAACCCTATAAGTCACGAGCAGTACTTC	CAPRNPISHEQYF
14	TRBV28	-	-	TRBJ1-5	TGTGCCAGCAGTTTATCCGGGATTTATCAGCCCCAGCATTTT	CASSLSGIYQPQHF
14	TRBV6-1	-	TRBD1	TRBJ1-1	TGTGCCAGCATCCAAGACAGGGGGAACACTGAAGCTTTCTTT	CASIQDRGNTEAFF
19	TRBV10-3	-	-	TRBJ2-3	TGTGCCATCGGGCTTACGTCCGATTGGACAGTCAAAAGCACAGATACGCAGTATTTT	CAIGLTSDWTVKSTDTQYF
15	TRBV10-3	once	TRBD1	TRBJ1-1	TGTGCCATCAGTGGGGACAGGGGTCAGAACACTGAAGCTTTCTTT	CAISGDRGQNTEAFF
15	TRBV11-3	-	-	TRBJ2-5	TGTGCCAGCAGCTTTCCGGGACAAGGAGGGGAGACCCAGTACTTC	CASSFPGQGGETQYF
14	TRBV6-5	few	-	TRBJ1-2	TGTGCCAGCAGTACCCCAGTAGTGGGGTCTGGCTACACCTTC	CASSTPVVGSGYTF
15	TRBV2	-	TRBD1	TRBJ2-3	TGTGCCAGCAGTGAAGGGACAGGGTTCGGAGATACGCAGTATTTT	CASSEGTGFGDTQYF
16	TRBV14	-	TRBD1	TRBJ2-7	TGTGCCAGCAGCCCTCTGGGGGGACAGGGGGTCTACGAGCAGTACTTC	CASSPLGGQGVYEQYF
14	TRBV6-6	-	TRBD2	TRBJ2-2	TGTGCCAGCAGTTTAGCGGGGGAGGCCGGGGAGCTGTTTTTT	CASSLAGEAGELFF
13	TRBV19	-	-	TRBJ2-2	TGTGCCAGTGGGCCACAGGGTGGGGGGGAGCTGTTTTTT	CASGPQGGGELFF
16	TRBV10-3	-	-	TRBJ1-3	TGTGCCATCAGTGAGACTATGGTCCCTTCTGGAAACACCATATATTTT	CAISETMVPSGNTIYF
13	TRBV5-4	-	-	TRBJ2-1	TGTGCCAGCAGCTTGGTGGCAGACAATGAGCAGTTCTTC	CASSLVADNEQFF
15	TRBV6-5	few	-	TRBJ1-6	TGTGCCAGCAGTTACTCATCCAGGAGTAATTCACCCCTCCACTTT	CASSYSSRSNSPLHF
16	TRBV28	once	-	TRBJ2-6	TGTGCCAGCAGTTTTCGGGCCTCTTCTGGGGCCAACGTCCTGACTTTC	CASSFRASSGANVLTF
15	TRBV28	-	TRBD1	TRBJ1-2	TGTGCCAGCAGTCCGACCCTCGGGACAGGGGCTGGCTACACCTTC	CASSPTLGTGAGYTF
17	TRBV5-8	-	TRBD1	TRBJ1-3	TGTGCCAGCAGCCCAGGGACAGGGCGTATTTCTGGAAACACCATATATTTT	CASSPGTGRISGNTIYF
15	TRBV5-1	-	TRBD1	TRBJ2-5	TGCGCCAGCAGCCTACAGGGCGTCAGGGGGGAGACCCAGTACTTC	CASSLQGVRGETQYF
12	TRBV6-1	-	-	TRBJ1-1	TGTGCCAGCAGTGAATTGAGGATAGAAGCTTTCTTT	CASSELRIEAFF
12	TRBV5-1	-	-	TRBJ2-3	TGCGCCACGGGGACACTAACAGATACGCAGTATTTT	CATGTLTDTQYF
13	TRBV6-5	few	TRBD2	TRBJ2-5	TGTGCCAGCAGTTACTCGGGGGGGGAGACCCAGTACTTC	CASSYSGGETQYF
14	TRBV9	-	-	TRBJ1-6	TGTGCCAGCAGCGCGATGGGGGGCTGGTCACCCCTCCACTTT	CASSAMGGWSPLHF
9	TRBV29-1	-	-	TRBJ2-1	TGCAGCTGGGGGTATGAGCAGTTCTTC	CSWGYEQFF
17	TRBV10-3	-	TRBD1	TRBJ1-1	TGTGCCATCAGTGCGTCGACCGGGACAGCCGGAAACACTGAAGCTTTCTTT	CAISASTGTAGNTEAFF
15	TRBV14	-	TRBD1	TRBJ1-6	TGTGCCAGCAGCCAAAACAGGGGAATTAATTCACCCCTCCACTTT	CASSQNRGINSPLHF
13	TRBV7-2	-	-	TRBJ1-1	TGTGCCAGCAGCTTTGGGGAGAACACTGAAGCTTTCTTT	CASSFGENTEAFF
13	TRBV11-2	-	-	TRBJ2-5	TGTGCCAGCAGCTTAGGGCAAAAAGAGACCCAGTACTTC	CASSLGQKETQYF
13	TRBV9	-	TRBD1	TRBJ2-2	TGTGCCAGCAGCCTGACAGGGCCCGGGGAGCTGTTTTTT	CASSLTGPGELFF
14	TRBV9	-	-	TRBJ2-7	TGTGCCAGCAGCGTCCAAGGCCTCTCCTACGAGCAGTACTTC	CASSVQGLSYEQYF
12	TRBV30	-	-	TRBJ1-1	TGTGCCTGGAGTGCAGGGTTTGCTGAAGCTTTCTTT	CAWSAGFAEAFF
15	TRBV21-1	-	-	TRBJ1-6	TGTGCCAGCAGCAAAGGGACAGGGGGCGATTCACCCCTCCACTTT	CASSKGTGGDSPLHF
15	TRBV2	-	-	TRBJ2-5	TGTGCCAGCACTACATTACAGGACACGGGGGAGACCCAGTACTTC	CASTTLQDTGETQYF
15	TRBV7-2	once	TRBD2	TRBJ2-5	TGTGCCAGCAGCCTCCAGCGGGGGGGCAGCGAGACCCAGTACTTC	CASSLQRGGSETQYF
14	TRBV7-9	-	-	TRBJ2-6	TGTGCCAGCAGACAGAACTCTGGGGCCAACGTCCTGACTTTC	CASRQNSGANVLTF